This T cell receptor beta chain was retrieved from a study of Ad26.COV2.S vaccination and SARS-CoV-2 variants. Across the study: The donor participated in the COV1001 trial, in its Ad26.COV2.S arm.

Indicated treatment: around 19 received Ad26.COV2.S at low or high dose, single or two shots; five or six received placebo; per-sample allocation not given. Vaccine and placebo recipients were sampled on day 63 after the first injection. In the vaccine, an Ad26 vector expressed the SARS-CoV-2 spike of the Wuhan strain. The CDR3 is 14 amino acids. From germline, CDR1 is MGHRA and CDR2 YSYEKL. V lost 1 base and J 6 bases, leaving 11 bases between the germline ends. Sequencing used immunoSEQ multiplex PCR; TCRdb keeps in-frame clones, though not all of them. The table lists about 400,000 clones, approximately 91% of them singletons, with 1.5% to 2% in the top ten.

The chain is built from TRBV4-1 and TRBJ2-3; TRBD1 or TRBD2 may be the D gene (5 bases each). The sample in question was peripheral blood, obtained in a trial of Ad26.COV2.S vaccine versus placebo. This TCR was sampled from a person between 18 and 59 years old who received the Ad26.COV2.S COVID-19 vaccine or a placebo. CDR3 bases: TGCGCCAGCAGCCAAGTACTAGGGGCCGATACGCAGTATTTT. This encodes CASSQVLGADTQYF.